This T cell receptor (beta chain) was sequenced in a study of vaccination and CD4 T cells after COVID-19. Study-wide results and limits: Median reactive clonotypes, those recognizing SARS-CoV-2, rose from 21 to 38, not significantly.

Treatment given: roughly 11-day PBMC culture with coronavirus spike peptide pools or control peptides (ViraFEST assay). J lost 2 bases, V lost 6 bases, and 2 bases had no gene match. CDR3 length equals 13 residues. The germline CDR1 and CDR2 sequences are LNHDA and SQIVND (reference sequence). The Oncomine TCR Beta short-read assay sequenced DNA from cultured CD4+ T cells. MiXCR, applied by TCRdb to the PCR reads, yields one record per CDR3 protein. The profile shows 7,000 to 8,500 distinct CDR3 sequences, under 65% of them singletons. About this clonotype: The antigen is not known.

The rearrangement links TRBV19 to TRBJ1-1; 8 bases line up with TRBD1. This sequence originates from a human donor who had recovered from COVID-19. The sequencing input was CD4+ T cells from blood, cultured in vitro. For the CDR3, the DNA is TGTGCCAGTAGCGACAGGGGAAACACTGAAGCTTTCTTT. As protein: CASSDRGNTEAFF.